The source of this T cell receptor beta chain is a study of blood T cell repertoires in COVID-19. From germline, CDR1 is DFQATT and CDR2 SNEGSKA (reference sequence). Between the trimmed V and J ends, which lost 6 bases and 7 bases, there was a span of 12 bases. CDR3 length: 11 residues. Libraries were prepared by immunoSEQ multiplex PCR; TCRdb keeps only in-frame clonotypes and omits some of them. The sample consists of a few hundred thousand clones, approximately 83% of them appearing once. The specimen sequenced was PBMCs or T cells enriched from blood (not recorded which). The source is a man between 25 and 39 years old who had recovered from COVID-19. This rearrangement joins TRBV20-1 to TRBJ1-2; weak D call: TRBD1 (5 bases). The chain's CDR3 is CSAGTEGGYTF. In DNA, the CDR3 is TGCAGTGCAGGGACTGAGGGTGGCTACACCTTC.